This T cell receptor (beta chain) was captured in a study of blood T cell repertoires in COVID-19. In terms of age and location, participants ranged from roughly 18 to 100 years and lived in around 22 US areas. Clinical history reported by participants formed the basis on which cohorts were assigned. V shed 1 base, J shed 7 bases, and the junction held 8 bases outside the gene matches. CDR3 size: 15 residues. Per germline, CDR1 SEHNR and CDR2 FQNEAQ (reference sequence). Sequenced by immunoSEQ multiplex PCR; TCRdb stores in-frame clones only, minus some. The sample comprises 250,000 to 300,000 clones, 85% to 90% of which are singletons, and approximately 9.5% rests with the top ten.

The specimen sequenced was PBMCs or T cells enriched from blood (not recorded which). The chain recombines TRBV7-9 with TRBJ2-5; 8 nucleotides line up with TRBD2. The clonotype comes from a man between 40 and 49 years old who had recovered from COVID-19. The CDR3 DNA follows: TGTGCCAGCAGCTTAGTATCCAGCGGGAGAGGGACCCAGTACTTC. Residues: CASSLVSSGRGTQYF. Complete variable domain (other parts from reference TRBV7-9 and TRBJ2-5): DTGVSQNPRHKITKRGQNVTFRCDPISEHNRLYWYRQTLGQGPEFLTYFQNEAQLEKSRLLSDRFSAERPKGSFSTLEIQRTEQGDSAMYLCASSLVSSGRGTQYFGPGTRLLVL.